A selection of T cell receptor beta chains follows, all from one sample in a study of shared clonotypes between healthy human individuals. Clones were read by immunoSEQ multiplex PCR, and TCRdb kept only the in-frame ones, dropping some. The sample holds 1.4 million to 1.5 million clones, 95% to 97% seen once. Sample: naive CD4+ T cells sorted from blood. Receptors originate from a man aged 25-45 years in good health. Each CDR3 is given with its conserved first and last residue. The order of the fields is clone size, J gene, V gene, D gene, CDR3 protein, CDR3 DNA. A D gene is named only where the DNA matches it firmly. Size tells how often a clone was seen (once, few, many) or the class of an expanded clone, and some rows leave it out.

- | TRBJ2-3 | TRBV5-1 | TRBD2 | CASSQLTLAGASTDTQYF | TGCGCCAGCAGCCAGCTGACGCTAGCGGGGGCTAGCACAGATACGCAGTATTTT
- | TRBJ2-1 | TRBV29-1 | - | CSVGVNEQFF | TGCAGCGTTGGAGTCAATGAGCAGTTCTTC
once | TRBJ2-6 | TRBV5-1 | TRBD2 | CASSLAPAGSLGGANVLTF | TGCGCCAGCAGCTTGGCCCCAGCGGGGAGTCTCGGTGGGGCCAACGTCCTGACTTTC
- | TRBJ2-2 | TRBV7-3 | - | CASSPMGGPDTGELFF | TGTGCCAGCAGTCCCATGGGGGGGCCCGACACCGGGGAGCTGTTTTTT
- | TRBJ2-7 | TRBV7-9 | - | CASSPTGRLVEQYF | TGTGCCAGCAGCCCGACTGGACGACTTGTCGAGCAGTACTTC
- | TRBJ2-5 | TRBV11-2 | TRBD2 | CASSRAVLAGVQETQYF | TGTGCCAGCAGCCGCGCGGTGCTAGCGGGAGTTCAAGAGACCCAGTACTTC
- | TRBJ2-5 | TRBV18 | - | CASSLLGPEETQYF | TGTGCCAGCTCTCTCCTTGGGCCAGAAGAGACCCAGTACTTC
- | TRBJ1-5 | TRBV6-1 | - | CASGVRVGNQPQHF | TGTGCCTCAGGGGTCAGGGTGGGGAATCAGCCCCAGCATTTT
- | TRBJ2-7 | TRBV5-6 | - | CASSLTGRHAYEQYF | TGTGCCAGCAGCTTGACTGGGCGACACGCCTACGAGCAGTACTTC
- | TRBJ2-2 | TRBV5-6 | TRBD1 | CASSLLGQDNTGELFF | TGTGCCAGCAGCTTGCTCGGACAGGACAACACCGGGGAGCTGTTTTTT
once | TRBJ1-2 | TRBV9 | - | CASSVGFWAGGYTF | TGTGCCAGCAGCGTAGGGTTTTGGGCAGGGGGCTACACCTTC
- | TRBJ2-2 | TRBV5-4 | - | CASSSDSRATGELFF | TGTGCCAGCAGCTCCGACAGCCGGGCAACCGGGGAGCTGTTTTTT
- | TRBJ2-5 | TRBV5-1 | - | CASSLTATETQYF | TGCGCCAGCAGTTTGACAGCAACAGAGACCCAGTACTTC
- | TRBJ2-7 | TRBV29-1 | TRBD1 | CSVVAGTGVYEQYF | TGCAGCGTTGTGGCAGGGACAGGGGTTTACGAGCAGTACTTC
- | TRBJ2-3 | TRBV5-1 | - | CASSFVDTQYF | TGCGCCAGCAGCTTCGTAGATACGCAGTATTTT
- | TRBJ2-2 | TRBV2 | - | CASWGRPNTGELFF | TGTGCCAGTTGGGGACGGCCGAACACCGGGGAGCTGTTTTTT
once | TRBJ1-3 | TRBV5-4 | - | CASSSGTSGNTIYF | TGTGCCAGCAGCTCCGGGACATCTGGAAACACCATATATTTT
- | TRBJ2-3 | TRBV21-1 | - | CASSKEDFAVLTDTQYF | TGTGCCAGCAGCAAAGAGGACTTCGCGGTCCTCACAGATACGCAGTATTTT
- | TRBJ1-1 | TRBV30 | - | CAWSVGQGNTEAFF | TGTGCCTGGAGTGTAGGGCAGGGAAACACTGAAGCTTTCTTT
- | TRBJ2-1 | TRBV19 | - | CASIDRSSYNEQFF | TGTGCCAGTATAGACAGGAGCTCCTACAATGAGCAGTTCTTC
- | TRBJ1-2 | TRBV25-1 | - | CASSEFGSNYGYTF | TGTGCCAGCAGTGAATTTGGCAGTAACTATGGCTACACCTTC
- | TRBJ2-2 | TRBV7-2 | - | CASSLGITGELFF | TGTGCCAGCAGCTTAGGGATTACCGGGGAGCTGTTTTTT
- | TRBJ2-2 | TRBV5-1 | - | CASRINTGELFF | TGCGCCAGCAGAATAAACACCGGGGAGCTGTTTTTT
- | TRBJ2-1 | TRBV4-3 | TRBD2 | CASSQQAGAYNEQFF | TGCGCCAGCAGCCAACAAGCGGGAGCCTACAATGAGCAGTTCTTC
- | TRBJ1-1 | TRBV11-2 | - | CASSLFVGWWDTEAFF | TGTGCCAGCAGCCTCTTCGTGGGGTGGTGGGACACTGAAGCTTTCTTT
- | TRBJ2-7 | TRBV27 | TRBD2 | CASKREELSYEQYF | TGTGCCAGCAAGCGGGAGGAACTCTCCTACGAGCAGTACTTC
- | TRBJ2-1 | TRBV5-1 | TRBD2 | CASSIGLAGYLLEQFF | TGCGCCAGCAGCATCGGACTAGCGGGATATTTACTTGAGCAGTTCTTC
- | TRBJ2-1 | TRBV4-3 | - | CASSQEARARIMNEQFF | TGCGCCAGCAGCCAAGAGGCTCGAGCTCGTATAATGAATGAGCAGTTCTTC
- | TRBJ2-5 | TRBV5-1 | - | CASSLAVRDEKETQYF | TGCGCCAGCAGCTTGGCCGTGCGGGATGAAAAAGAGACCCAGTACTTC
once | TRBJ2-5 | TRBV5-1 | - | CASSAQPQGVIQETQYF | TGCGCCAGCAGCGCCCAACCACAGGGTGTTATTCAAGAGACCCAGTACTTC
- | TRBJ2-5 | TRBV5-4 | TRBD1 | CASSRQGIGETQYF | TGTGCCAGCAGCCGACAGGGTATAGGAGAGACCCAGTACTTC
- | TRBJ2-7 | TRBV29-1 | TRBD1 | CSVADRDPYEQYF | TGCAGCGTTGCCGACAGGGATCCCTACGAGCAGTACTTC